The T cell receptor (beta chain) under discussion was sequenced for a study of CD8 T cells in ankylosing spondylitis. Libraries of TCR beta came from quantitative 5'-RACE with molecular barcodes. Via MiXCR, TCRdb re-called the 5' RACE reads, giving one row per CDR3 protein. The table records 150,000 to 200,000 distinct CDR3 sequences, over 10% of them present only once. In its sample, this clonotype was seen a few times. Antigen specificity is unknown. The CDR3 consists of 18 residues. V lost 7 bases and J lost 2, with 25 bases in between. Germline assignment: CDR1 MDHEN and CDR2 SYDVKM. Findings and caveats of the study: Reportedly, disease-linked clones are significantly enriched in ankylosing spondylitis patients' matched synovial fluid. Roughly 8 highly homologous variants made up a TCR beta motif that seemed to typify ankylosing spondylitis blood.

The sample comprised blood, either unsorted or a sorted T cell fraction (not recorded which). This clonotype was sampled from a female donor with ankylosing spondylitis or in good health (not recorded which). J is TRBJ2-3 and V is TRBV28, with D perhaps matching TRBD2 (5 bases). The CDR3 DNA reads TGTGCCAGCACCCTCCTGATGGGGAGCTATATAGACACAGATACGCAGTATTTT. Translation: CASTLLMGSYIDTDTQYF.